In its sample, the clone carrying this T cell receptor (beta chain) was seen a few times. Its antigen is undetermined. TCRdb fed the reads into MiXCR, producing one record per CDR3 protein. This table holds about 100,000 distinct CDR3 sequences, less than 25% found once. This sample is part of a study of T cell repertoires in cytomegalovirus infection. Study overall: CMV infection and matching HLA type were both indicated by public TCR beta signatures. General study points: Carriers of CMV and the relevant HLA type were discriminated by public TCR beta frequency.

The V end lost 4 bases, the J end lost 4 bases, and 12 bases lay between the germline ends. The CDR3 loop spans 14 amino acids. Germline V gives CDR1 MNHEY, CDR2 SVGAGI. The source of this sequence is a human donor in good health (CMV status not recorded). Some clones in this sample may be carry-over from other donors' samples. The V call is TRBV6-5, the J call TRBJ2-3; D perhaps matches TRBD1 (6 bases). Sequenced: CD8+ T cells from PBMCs. The CDR3 loop is CASSFTGSPDTQYF. CDR3 nucleotide sequence: TGTGCCAGCAGTTTCACAGGGAGCCCAGATACGCAGTATTTT.